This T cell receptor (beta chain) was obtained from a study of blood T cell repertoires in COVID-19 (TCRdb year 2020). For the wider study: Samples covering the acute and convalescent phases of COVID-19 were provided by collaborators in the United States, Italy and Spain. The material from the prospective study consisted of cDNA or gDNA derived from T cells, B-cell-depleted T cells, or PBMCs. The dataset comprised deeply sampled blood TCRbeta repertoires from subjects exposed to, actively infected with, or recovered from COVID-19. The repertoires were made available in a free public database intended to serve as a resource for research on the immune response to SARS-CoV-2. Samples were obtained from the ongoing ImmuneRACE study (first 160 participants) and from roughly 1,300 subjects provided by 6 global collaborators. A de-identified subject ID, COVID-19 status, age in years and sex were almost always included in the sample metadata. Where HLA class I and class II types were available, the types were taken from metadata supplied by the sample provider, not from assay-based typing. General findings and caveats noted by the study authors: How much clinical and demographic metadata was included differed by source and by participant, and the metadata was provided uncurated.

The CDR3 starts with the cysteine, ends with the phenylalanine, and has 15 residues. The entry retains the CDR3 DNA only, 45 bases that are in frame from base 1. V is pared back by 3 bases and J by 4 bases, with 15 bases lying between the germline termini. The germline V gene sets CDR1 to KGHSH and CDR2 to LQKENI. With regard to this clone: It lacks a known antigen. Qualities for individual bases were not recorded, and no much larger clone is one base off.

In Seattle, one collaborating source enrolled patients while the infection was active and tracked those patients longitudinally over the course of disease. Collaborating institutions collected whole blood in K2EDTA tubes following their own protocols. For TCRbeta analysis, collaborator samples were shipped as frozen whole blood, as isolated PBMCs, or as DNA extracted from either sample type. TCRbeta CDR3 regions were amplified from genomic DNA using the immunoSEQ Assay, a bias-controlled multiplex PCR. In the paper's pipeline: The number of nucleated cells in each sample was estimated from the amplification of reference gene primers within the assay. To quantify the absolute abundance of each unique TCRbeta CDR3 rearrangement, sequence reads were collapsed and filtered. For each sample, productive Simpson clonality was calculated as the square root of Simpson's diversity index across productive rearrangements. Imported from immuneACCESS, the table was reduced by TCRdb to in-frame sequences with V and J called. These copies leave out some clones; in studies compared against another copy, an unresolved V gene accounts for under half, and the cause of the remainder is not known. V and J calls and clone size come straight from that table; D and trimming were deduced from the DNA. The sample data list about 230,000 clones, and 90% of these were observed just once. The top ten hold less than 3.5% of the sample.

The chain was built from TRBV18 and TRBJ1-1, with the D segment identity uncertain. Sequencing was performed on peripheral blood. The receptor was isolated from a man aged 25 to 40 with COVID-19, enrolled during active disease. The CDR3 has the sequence CASSPTQVMSTEAFF. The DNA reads TGTGCCAGCTCACCCACCCAGGTTATGAGCACTGAAGCTTTCTTT.